This T cell receptor (beta chain) was sequenced during a study of cytomegalovirus exposure and HLA in healthy donors. The table lists this clone with a few counts. PCR was performed using 60 Vbeta and 13 Jbeta primers. Clones were sequenced by immunoSEQ multiplex PCR, and TCRdb holds only the in-frame ones, with some missing. This table holds under 150,000 clones, about four fifths found once. This CDR3 is 17 amino acids long. The germline V gene encodes CDR1 GTSNPN and CDR2 SVGIG (reference sequence). V was pared by 6 bases and J by 0 bases, with 18 bases between. The source material was PBMCs. This TCR derives from a woman in her thirties or forties in good health and CMV-seropositive. V gene TRBV30 combines with J gene TRBJ1-6; tentatively, D is TRBD1 (5 bases). Here the CDR3 DNA reads TGTGCCTGCCCTAGGGAGGGGTTGAGCTCCTATAATTCACCCCTCCACTTT. This gives the protein CACPREGLSSYNSPLHF.